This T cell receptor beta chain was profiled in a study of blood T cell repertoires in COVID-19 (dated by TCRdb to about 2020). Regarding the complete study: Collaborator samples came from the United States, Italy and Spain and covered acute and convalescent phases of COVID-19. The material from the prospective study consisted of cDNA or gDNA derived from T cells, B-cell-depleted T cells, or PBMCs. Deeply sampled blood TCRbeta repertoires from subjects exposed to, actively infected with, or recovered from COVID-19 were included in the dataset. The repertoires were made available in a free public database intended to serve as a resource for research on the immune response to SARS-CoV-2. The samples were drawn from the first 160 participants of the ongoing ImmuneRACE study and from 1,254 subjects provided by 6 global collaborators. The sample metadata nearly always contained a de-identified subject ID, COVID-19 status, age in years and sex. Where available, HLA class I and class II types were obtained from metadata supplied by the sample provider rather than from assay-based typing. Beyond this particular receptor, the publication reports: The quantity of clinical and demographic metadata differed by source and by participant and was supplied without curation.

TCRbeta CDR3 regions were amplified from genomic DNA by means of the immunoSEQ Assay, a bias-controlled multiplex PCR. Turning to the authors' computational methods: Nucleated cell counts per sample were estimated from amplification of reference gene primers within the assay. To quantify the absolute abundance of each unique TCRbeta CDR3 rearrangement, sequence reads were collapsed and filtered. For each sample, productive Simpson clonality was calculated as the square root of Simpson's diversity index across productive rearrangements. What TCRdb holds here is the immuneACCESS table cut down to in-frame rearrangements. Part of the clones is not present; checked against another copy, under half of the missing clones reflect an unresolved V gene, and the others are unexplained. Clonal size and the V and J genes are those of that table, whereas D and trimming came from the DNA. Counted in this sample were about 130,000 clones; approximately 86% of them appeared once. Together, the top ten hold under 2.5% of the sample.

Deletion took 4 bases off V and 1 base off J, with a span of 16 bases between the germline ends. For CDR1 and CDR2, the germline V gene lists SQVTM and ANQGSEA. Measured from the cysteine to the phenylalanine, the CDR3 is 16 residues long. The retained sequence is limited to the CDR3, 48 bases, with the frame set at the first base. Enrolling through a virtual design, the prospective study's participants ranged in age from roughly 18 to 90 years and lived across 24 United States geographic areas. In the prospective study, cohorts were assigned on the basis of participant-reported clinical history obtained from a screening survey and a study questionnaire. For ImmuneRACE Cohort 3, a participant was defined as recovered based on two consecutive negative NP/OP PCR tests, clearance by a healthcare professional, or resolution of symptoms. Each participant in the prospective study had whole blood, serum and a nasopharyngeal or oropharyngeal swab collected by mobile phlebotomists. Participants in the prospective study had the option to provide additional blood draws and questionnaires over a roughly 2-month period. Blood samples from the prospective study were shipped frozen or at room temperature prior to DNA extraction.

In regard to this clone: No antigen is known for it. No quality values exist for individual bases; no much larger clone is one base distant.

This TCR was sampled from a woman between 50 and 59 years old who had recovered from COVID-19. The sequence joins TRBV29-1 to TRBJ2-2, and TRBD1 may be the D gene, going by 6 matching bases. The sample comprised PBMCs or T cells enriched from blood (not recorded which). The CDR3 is CSVGLYGQLNTGELFF. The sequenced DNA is TGCAGCGTTGGACTATACGGACAGCTGAACACCGGGGAGCTGTTTTTT.